This is a list of T cell receptor beta chains from one sample in a study of blood T cell repertoires in COVID-19. Assay used: immunoSEQ multiplex PCR; TCRdb lists only in-frame clones, some missing. This sample has under 250,000 clones, with 88% found just once. The material sequenced was peripheral blood. Every receptor here comes from a woman aged 55-70 years with acute or convalescent COVID-19. CDR3s include the opening cysteine and the closing phenylalanine or tryptophan. Each record gives: V gene, J gene, clone size, D gene, CDR3 DNA, CDR3 protein. D genes are given only for firm matches. A clone size is listed for some rows: how often the clone was seen (once, few, many), or a class if it is expanded.

TRBV2	TRBJ1-1	-	TRBD1	TGTGCCAGCAGTACCCGACAGGGGAACACTGAAGCTTTCTTT	CASSTRQGNTEAFF
TRBV9	TRBJ2-7	-	TRBD1	TGTGCCAGCAGCCCGCCGAAGGGACAGGGATCCTACGAGCAGTACTTC	CASSPPKGQGSYEQYF
TRBV4-2	TRBJ1-2	-	TRBD1	TGTGCCAGCAGCCAAGCCGGAGGACAGGGGTCAGGTGGATATGGCTACACCTTC	CASSQAGGQGSGGYGYTF
TRBV2	TRBJ2-3	-	-	TGTGCCAGCAGTCCCCCGCGGGCAGCAACAGATACGCAGTATTTT	CASSPPRAATDTQYF
TRBV19	TRBJ2-7	few	-	TGTGCCACATCGGAGGGGGCGCCAGGCTCTGAGCAGTACTTC	CATSEGAPGSEQYF
TRBV5-4	TRBJ1-3	-	TRBD1	TGTGCCAGCAGCCGCCCGGGACAGCGCTCTGGAAACACCATATATTTT	CASSRPGQRSGNTIYF
TRBV7-9	TRBJ1-1	-	-	TGTGCCAGCAATTCCCGAGACACTGAAGCTTTCTTT	CASNSRDTEAFF
TRBV6-6	TRBJ2-3	-	TRBD1	TGTGCCAGCAGTCTTTATGGACAGGGAAGAACAGATACGCAGTATTTT	CASSLYGQGRTDTQYF
TRBV3-1/TRBV3-2	TRBJ1-1	-	TRBD1	TGTGCCAGCAGCCAAGATTTTCGACAGGGGTGGAGGGCTGAAGCTTTCTTT	CASSQDFRQGWRAEAFF
TRBV28	TRBJ1-6	-	TRBD1	TGTGCCAGCAGCTTACAGGGGCTCGGTTCACCCCTCCACTTT	CASSLQGLGSPLHF
TRBV3-1/TRBV3-2	TRBJ2-1	-	TRBD2	TGTGCCAGCGGGTTCGCGGGAGTTTACAATGAGCAGTTCTTC	CASGFAGVYNEQFF
TRBV27	TRBJ1-6	many	-	TGTGCCAGCAGTTTAATTCTGGGGGGGCTTAGTTCACCCCTCCACTTT	CASSLILGGLSSPLHF
TRBV2	TRBJ1-5	-	-	TGTGCCAGCAGTGACGTAATTTATAGCAATCAGCCCCAGCATTTT	CASSDVIYSNQPQHF
TRBV5-1	TRBJ1-5	-	TRBD1	TGCGCCAGCAGCTTGACAGGGGACCCGGGTCAGCCCCAGCATTTT	CASSLTGDPGQPQHF
TRBV2	TRBJ2-2	-	-	TGTGCCAGCAGTCCCCGGACAGCGAACACCGGGGAGCTGTTTTTT	CASSPRTANTGELFF
TRBV3-1/TRBV3-2	TRBJ2-1	-	-	TGTGCCAGCAGCCAGCGCCGGGACTGGATGTACAATGAGCAGTTCTTC	CASSQRRDWMYNEQFF
TRBV10-1	TRBJ2-1	-	TRBD2	TGCGCCAGCAGTGGTAGCGGGAGTGGATCCTACAATGAGCAGTTCTTC	CASSGSGSGSYNEQFF
TRBV6-1	TRBJ2-7	-	-	TGTGCCAGCAGTGAACTCGGCTACGAGCAGTACTTC	CASSELGYEQYF
TRBV3-1/TRBV3-2	TRBJ2-5	-	TRBD2	TGTGCCAGCAGCCAAGGAGGGACTAGCGGGGGGAGGGAGACCCAGTACTTC	CASSQGGTSGGRETQYF
TRBV14	TRBJ2-1	once	-	TGTGCCAGCAGCGCAGGGATACAATACTACAATGAGCAGTTCTTC	CASSAGIQYYNEQFF
TRBV5-4	TRBJ2-7	-	-	TGTGCCAGCAGCTTGGGAGGTTTTTGGAGAGAGCAGTACTTC	CASSLGGFWREQYF
TRBV6-5	TRBJ1-1	-	-	TGTGCCATCCGCAGAGGGCCAACGTCAGAAGCTTTCTTT	CAIRRGPTSEAFF
TRBV29-1	TRBJ1-1	-	-	TGCAGCGTTAGCCAGGGAAACACTGAAGCTTTCTTT	CSVSQGNTEAFF
TRBV9	TRBJ1-3	-	TRBD1	TGTGCCAGCAGCGTAGAACCAGGGGGAGCTGGAAACACCATATATTTT	CASSVEPGGAGNTIYF
TRBV20-1	TRBJ2-7	-	-	TGCAGTGCCGGCGGGCGTTACGAGCAGTACTTC	CSAGGRYEQYF
TRBV15	TRBJ2-1	few	-	TGTGCCACCAGCAGAGATCGGAGGGGGCGCGGCGATGAGCAGTTCTTC	CATSRDRRGRGDEQFF
TRBV4-1	TRBJ1-2	-	TRBD1	TGCGCCAGCAGCCAACCCGACAGGGTTAATGGCTACACCTTC	CASSQPDRVNGYTF
TRBV19	TRBJ2-1	-	TRBD2	TGTGCCACTTCCAGTCATAGCGGGGGGTCTGGTGAGCAGTTCTTC	CATSSHSGGSGEQFF
TRBV18	TRBJ2-1	-	TRBD2	TGTGCCAGCTCACCAAATTTAGGACTAGCGGGCAATGAGCAGTTCTTC	CASSPNLGLAGNEQFF
TRBV7-9	TRBJ2-7	medium-sized	-	TGTGCCAGCAGCTCCCAGAGCAGGGGTGACTACGAGCAGTACTTC	CASSSQSRGDYEQYF
TRBV28	TRBJ1-5	-	-	TGTGCCAGCAGCACTATTGGGGGCCAGCCCCAGCATTTT	CASSTIGGQPQHF
TRBV11-3	TRBJ2-5	-	-	TGTGCCAGCAGCTTAGGTGCGGGGCCGGGGGAGACCCAGTACTTC	CASSLGAGPGETQYF
TRBV7-9	TRBJ2-3	-	TRBD2	TGTGCCAGCAGCATTGTGGGAGGACTAGCGGGCTCTCGGCAGTATTTT	CASSIVGGLAGSRQYF
TRBV7-3	TRBJ1-5	few	-	TGTGCCAGCAGCCCCGCGGGGGATCAGCCCCAGCATTTT	CASSPAGDQPQHF
TRBV19	TRBJ1-1	-	-	TGTGCCAGTAGCCACAGGGAACGAGGCGTCACTGAAGCTTTCTTT	CASSHRERGVTEAFF
TRBV27	TRBJ2-1	-	-	TGTGCCAGCAGTTTCGGGCGGGGTTACAATGAGCAGTTCTTC	CASSFGRGYNEQFF
TRBV5-8	TRBJ1-4	-	-	TGTGCCAGCGGACTCTGGGGGGGCGGTGAAAAACTGTTTTTT	CASGLWGGGEKLFF
TRBV28	TRBJ1-2	-	TRBD1	TGTGCCAGCAGTCCAACAGGGGGCGCCTCCTATGGCTACACCTTC	CASSPTGGASYGYTF
TRBV7-2	TRBJ2-2	-	TRBD2	TGTGCCAGCAGCTTCCTGACTAGCGGGTTCCCCGGGGAGCTGTTTTTT	CASSFLTSGFPGELFF
TRBV2	TRBJ1-5	-	TRBD1	TGTGCCAGCAGTGGGACAGGGATTAGCAATCAGCCCCAGCATTTT	CASSGTGISNQPQHF
TRBV11-3	TRBJ2-5	-	-	TGTGCCAGCAGCACCACAGGTCAAGAGACCCAGTACTTC	CASSTTGQETQYF
TRBV19	TRBJ1-3	-	TRBD1	TGTGCCAGTAGCCGCGCGACAGGGTCCGGCTCTGGAAACACCATATATTTT	CASSRATGSGSGNTIYF
TRBV28	TRBJ2-7	-	-	TGTGCCAGCGGGGGGTTTAAAGGTGGGTCCTACGAGCAGTACTTC	CASGGFKGGSYEQYF
TRBV30	TRBJ2-7	-	-	TGTGCCTGGAGTGACTTTAGTGATTTCAACGAGCAGTACTTC	CAWSDFSDFNEQYF
TRBV12-3/TRBV12-4	TRBJ2-1	-	-	TGTGCCAGCAGTTTGGTACAAAGCAATGAGCAGTTCTTC	CASSLVQSNEQFF
TRBV24-1	TRBJ1-3	-	TRBD1	TGTGCCACCAGTGATCCCAGGGGGCCCGGAAACACCATATATTTT	CATSDPRGPGNTIYF
TRBV18	TRBJ1-5	-	TRBD1	TGTGCCAGCTCACCAGAACAGGGGGCACAGCCCCAGCATTTT	CASSPEQGAQPQHF
TRBV14	TRBJ2-2	-	TRBD2	TGTGCCAGCAGCCCACCTGGCGGGGGGGCCAGAACCGGGGAGCTGTTTTTT	CASSPPGGGARTGELFF
TRBV6-6	TRBJ2-5	-	-	TGTGCCAGCAGTTCCTCCCGGTTGCGGGAGACCCAGTACTTC	CASSSSRLRETQYF
TRBV5-4	TRBJ2-3	-	-	TGTGCCCGCAGCTTGAGGCCGGCCAGGGATACGCAGTATTTT	CARSLRPARDTQYF
TRBV19	TRBJ1-4	-	-	TGTGCCAGTAGCACTTTAAGAAAACTGTTTTTT	CASSTLRKLFF
TRBV4-1	TRBJ1-6	-	TRBD1	TGCGCCAGCAGTACTTCAGGGGGATCTGGTAATTCACCCCTCCACTTT	CASSTSGGSGNSPLHF
TRBV5-4	TRBJ2-6	-	-	TGTGCCAGCAGCTTCTACTCTGGGGCCAACGTCCTGACTTTC	CASSFYSGANVLTF
TRBV6-2/TRBV6-3	TRBJ1-2	-	-	TGTGCCAGCAGTCGGACAGCCTCCTATGGCTACACCTTC	CASSRTASYGYTF
TRBV19	TRBJ1-5	-	-	TGTGCCAGTAGTCTCCGAACAGGGTTTGGGGGAGGCAATCAGCCCCAGCATTTT	CASSLRTGFGGGNQPQHF